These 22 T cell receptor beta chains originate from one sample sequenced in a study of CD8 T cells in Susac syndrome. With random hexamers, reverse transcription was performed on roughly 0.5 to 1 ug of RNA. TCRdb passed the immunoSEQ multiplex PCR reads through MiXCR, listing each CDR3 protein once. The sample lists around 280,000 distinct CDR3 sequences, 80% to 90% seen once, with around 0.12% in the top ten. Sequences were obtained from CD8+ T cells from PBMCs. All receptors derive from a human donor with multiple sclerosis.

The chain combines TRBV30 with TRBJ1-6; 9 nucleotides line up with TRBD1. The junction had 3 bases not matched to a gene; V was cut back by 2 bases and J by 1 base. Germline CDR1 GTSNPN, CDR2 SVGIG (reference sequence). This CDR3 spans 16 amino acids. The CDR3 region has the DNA TGTGCCTGGAGTCTGACAGGGGGGTCCTATAATTCACCCCTCCACTTT. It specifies CAWSLTGGSYNSPLHF.

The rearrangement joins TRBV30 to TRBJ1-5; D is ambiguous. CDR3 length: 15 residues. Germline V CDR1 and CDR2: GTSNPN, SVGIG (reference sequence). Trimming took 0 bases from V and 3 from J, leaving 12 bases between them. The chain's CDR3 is CAWSVSASVNQPQHF. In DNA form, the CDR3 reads TGTGCCTGGAGTGTATCGGCGTCCGTCAATCAGCCCCAGCATTTT. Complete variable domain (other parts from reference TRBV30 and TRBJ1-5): SQTIHQWPATLVQPVGSPLSLECTVEGTSNPNLYWYRQAAGRGLQLLFYSVGIGQISSEVPQNLSASRPQDRQFILSSKKLLLSDSGFYLCAWSVSASVNQPQHFGDGTRLSIL.

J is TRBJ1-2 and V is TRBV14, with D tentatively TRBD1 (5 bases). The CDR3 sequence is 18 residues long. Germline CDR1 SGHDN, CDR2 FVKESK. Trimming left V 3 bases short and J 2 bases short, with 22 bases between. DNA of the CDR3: TGTGCCAGCAGCCAGTCCTGGCCTGGGACCAGAAAAAACTATGGCTACACCTTC. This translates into CASSQSWPGTRKNYGYTF.

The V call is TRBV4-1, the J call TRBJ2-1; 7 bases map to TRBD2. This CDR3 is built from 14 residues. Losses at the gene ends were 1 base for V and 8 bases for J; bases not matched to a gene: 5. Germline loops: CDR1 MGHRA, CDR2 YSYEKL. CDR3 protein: CASSQAGLVHEQFF. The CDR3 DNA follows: TGCGCCAGCAGCCAAGCAGGACTAGTCCATGAGCAGTTCTTC.

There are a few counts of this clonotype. CDR3: CASSPRGSQETQYF. The DNA for the CDR3 is TGTGCCAGCAGTCCCCGAGGAAGCCAAGAGACCCAGTACTTC. This chain uses TRBV6-1 with TRBJ2-5; D gene uncertain. Deletions cut 5 bases from V and 1 base from J, with 11 bases between. Germline values: CDR1 MNHNS, CDR2 SASEGT. The CDR3 covers 14 residues.

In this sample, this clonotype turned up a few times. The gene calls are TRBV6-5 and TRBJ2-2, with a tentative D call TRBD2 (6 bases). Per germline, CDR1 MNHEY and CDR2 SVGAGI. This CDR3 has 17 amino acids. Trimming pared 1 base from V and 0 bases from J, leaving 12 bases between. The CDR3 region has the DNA TGTGCCAGCAGTTACTGGGGGGAGTTCGCGAACACCGGGGAGCTGTTTTTT. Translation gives CASSYWGEFANTGELFF.

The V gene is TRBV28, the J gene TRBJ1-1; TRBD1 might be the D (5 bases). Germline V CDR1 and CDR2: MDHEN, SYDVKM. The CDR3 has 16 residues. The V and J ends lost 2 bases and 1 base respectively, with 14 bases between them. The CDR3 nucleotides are TGTGCCAGCAGTTTAAATCGGGGGTCGCCGAACACTGAAGCTTTCTTT. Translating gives CASSLNRGSPNTEAFF.

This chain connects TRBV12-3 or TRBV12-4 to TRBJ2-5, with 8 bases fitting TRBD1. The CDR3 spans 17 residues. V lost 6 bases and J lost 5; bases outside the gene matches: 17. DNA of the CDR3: TGTGCCAGCAGCCAACGCGGACAGGGTAGGAGGCAGGAGACCCAGTACTTC. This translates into CASSQRGQGRRQETQYF.

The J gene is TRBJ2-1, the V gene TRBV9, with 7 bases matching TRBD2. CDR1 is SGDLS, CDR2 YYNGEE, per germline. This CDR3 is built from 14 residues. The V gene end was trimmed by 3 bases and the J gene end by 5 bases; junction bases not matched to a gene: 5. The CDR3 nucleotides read TGTGCCAGCAGCGGCCTCCGGGGGGACAATGAGCAGTTCTTC. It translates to CASSGLRGDNEQFF.

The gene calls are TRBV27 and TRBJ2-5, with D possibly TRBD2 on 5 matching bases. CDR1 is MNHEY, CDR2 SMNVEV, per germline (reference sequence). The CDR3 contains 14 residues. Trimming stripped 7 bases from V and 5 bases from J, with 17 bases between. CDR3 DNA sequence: TGTGCCAGCACCTCTCTGGGGAGACGTGAGACCCAGTACTTC. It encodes CASTSLGRRETQYF.

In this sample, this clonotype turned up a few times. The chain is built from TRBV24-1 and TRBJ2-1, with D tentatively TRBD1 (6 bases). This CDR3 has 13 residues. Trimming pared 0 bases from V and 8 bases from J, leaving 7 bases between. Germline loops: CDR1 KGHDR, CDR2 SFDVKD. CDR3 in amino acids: CATSDLAGDEQFF. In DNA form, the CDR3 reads TGTGCCACCAGTGATTTGGCAGGGGATGAGCAGTTCTTC.

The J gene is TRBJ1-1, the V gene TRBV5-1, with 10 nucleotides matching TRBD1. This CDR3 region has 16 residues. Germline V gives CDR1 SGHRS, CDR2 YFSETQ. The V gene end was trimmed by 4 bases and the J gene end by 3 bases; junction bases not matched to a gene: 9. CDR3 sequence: CASSTGQGYIDTEAFF. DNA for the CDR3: TGCGCCAGCAGCACGGGACAGGGGTATATCGACACTGAAGCTTTCTTT. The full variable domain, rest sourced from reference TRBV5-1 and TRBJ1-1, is KAGVTQTPRYLIKTRGQQVTLSCSPISGHRSVSWYQQTPGQGLQFLFEYFSETQRNKGNFPGRFSGRQFSNSRSEMNVSTLELGDSALYLCASSTGQGYIDTEAFFGQGTRLTVV.

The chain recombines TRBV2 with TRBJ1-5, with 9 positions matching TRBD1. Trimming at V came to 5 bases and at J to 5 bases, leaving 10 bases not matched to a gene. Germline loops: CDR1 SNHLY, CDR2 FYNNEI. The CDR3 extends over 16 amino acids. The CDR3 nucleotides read TGTGCCAGCAGTCACTATGGACAGGGGAAAGATCAGCCCCAGCATTTT. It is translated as CASSHYGQGKDQPQHF. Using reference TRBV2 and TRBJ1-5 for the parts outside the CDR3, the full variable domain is EPEVTQTPSHQVTQMGQEVILRCVPISNHLYFYWYRQILGQKVEFLVSFYNNEISEKSEIFDDQFSVERPDGSNFTLKIRSTKLEDSAMYFCASSHYGQGKDQPQHFGDGTRLSIL.

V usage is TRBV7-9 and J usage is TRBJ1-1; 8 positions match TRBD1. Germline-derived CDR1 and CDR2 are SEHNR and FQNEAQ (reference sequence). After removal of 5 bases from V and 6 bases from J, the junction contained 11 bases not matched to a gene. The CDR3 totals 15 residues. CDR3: CASSLVPRGQAEAFF. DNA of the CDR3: TGTGCCAGCAGCCTAGTCCCCAGGGGGCAGGCTGAAGCTTTCTTT.

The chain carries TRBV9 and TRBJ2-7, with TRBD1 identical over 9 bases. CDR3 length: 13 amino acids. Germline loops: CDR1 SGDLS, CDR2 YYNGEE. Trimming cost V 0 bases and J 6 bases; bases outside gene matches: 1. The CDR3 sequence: CASSVGQGGEQYF. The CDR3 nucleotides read TGTGCCAGCAGCGTAGGACAGGGGGGCGAGCAGTACTTC.

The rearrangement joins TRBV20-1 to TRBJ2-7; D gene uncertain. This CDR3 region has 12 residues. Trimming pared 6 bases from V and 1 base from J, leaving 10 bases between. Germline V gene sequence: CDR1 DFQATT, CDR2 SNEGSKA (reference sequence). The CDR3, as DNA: TGCAGTGCCTACGGCCAATCCTACGAGCAGTACTTC. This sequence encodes CSAYGQSYEQYF.

DNA for the CDR3: TGCAGCGCTGTAGCGGGAGGGGACACCGGGGAGCTGTTTTTT. Protein: CSAVAGGDTGELFF. This chain connects TRBV29-1 to TRBJ2-2; TRBD2 agrees at 11 bases. The germline V gene has CDR1 SQVTM and CDR2 ANQGSEA. The length of the CDR3 is 14 residues. The V and J ends lost 7 bases and 3 bases, in that order; junction bases with no gene match: 4.

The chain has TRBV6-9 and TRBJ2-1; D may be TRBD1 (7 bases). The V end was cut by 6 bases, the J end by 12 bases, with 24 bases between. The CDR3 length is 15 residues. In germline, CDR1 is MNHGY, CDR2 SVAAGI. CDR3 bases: TGTGCCAGCAGAACAGCTAGCGCTACTCCAGGGGGGCAGTTCTTC. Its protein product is CASRTASATPGGQFF.

In DNA form, the CDR3 reads TGTGCCAGCAGTCTCAGGACTAGCGGGAGGCCTTCCTACGAGCAGTACTTC. Protein sequence: CASSLRTSGRPSYEQYF. The chain combines TRBV28 with TRBJ2-7; 14 positions agree with TRBD2. From germline, CDR1 is MDHEN and CDR2 SYDVKM. After removal of 5 bases from V and 1 base from J, the junction contained 7 bases not matched to a gene. CDR3 length: 17 amino acids.

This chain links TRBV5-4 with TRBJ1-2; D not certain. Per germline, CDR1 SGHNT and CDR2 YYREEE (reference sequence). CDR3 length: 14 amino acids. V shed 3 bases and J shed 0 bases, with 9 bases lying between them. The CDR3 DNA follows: TGTGCCAGCAGCTGGGAATATCCTAACTATGGCTACACCTTC. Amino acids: CASSWEYPNYGYTF.

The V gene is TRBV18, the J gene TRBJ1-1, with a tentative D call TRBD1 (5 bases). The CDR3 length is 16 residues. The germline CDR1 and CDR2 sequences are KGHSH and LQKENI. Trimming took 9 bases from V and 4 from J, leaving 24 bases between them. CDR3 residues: CASLHLVRGGCTEAFF. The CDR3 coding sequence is TGTGCCAGTCTCCATTTGGTGCGGGGGGGTTGCACTGAAGCTTTCTTT.

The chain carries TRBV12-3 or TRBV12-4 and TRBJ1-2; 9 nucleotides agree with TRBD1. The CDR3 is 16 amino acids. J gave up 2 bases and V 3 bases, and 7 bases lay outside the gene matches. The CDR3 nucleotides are TGTGCCAGCAGTTTGACAGGGGGGATTATGAACTATGGCTACACCTTC. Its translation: CASSLTGGIMNYGYTF.